This is a list of T cell receptor beta chains from one sample in a study of T cells after yellow fever vaccination. TCRdb reprocessed the 5' RACE reads via MiXCR and lists one record per CDR3 protein. The sample lists roughly 500,000 distinct CDR3 sequences, 15% to 20% occurring once. Material: PBMCs, obtained 15 days after the yellow fever booster vaccination. The source is a man under 40 who received the YFV17D yellow fever vaccine. The CDR3 runs from the conserved cysteine through the conserved F or W. Fields, in order: D gene, V gene, clone size, J gene, CDR3 protein, CDR3 DNA. D genes are given only for firm matches. The size field is filled for only some rows; it gives once, few, many or a size class.

D gene: TRBD2
V gene: TRBV20-1
clone size: -
J gene: TRBJ2-5
CDR3 protein: CSAPGLGETQYF
CDR3 DNA: TGCAGTGCCCCGGGACTAGGAGAGACCCAGTACTTC

D gene: TRBD1
V gene: TRBV29-1
clone size: -
J gene: TRBJ1-2
CDR3 protein: CSVRQGIYNYGYTF
CDR3 DNA: TGCAGCGTTCGACAGGGTATTTATAACTATGGCTACACCTTC

D gene: -
V gene: TRBV20-1
clone size: -
J gene: TRBJ1-4
CDR3 protein: CSARVSANEKLFF
CDR3 DNA: TGCAGTGCTAGGGTCAGCGCTAATGAAAAACTGTTTTTT

D gene: TRBD1
V gene: TRBV6-2/TRBV6-3
clone size: -
J gene: TRBJ2-1
CDR3 protein: CASRDREGEQFF
CDR3 DNA: TGTGCCAGCAGAGACAGGGAAGGGGAGCAGTTCTTC

D gene: -
V gene: TRBV24-1
clone size: -
J gene: TRBJ2-2
CDR3 protein: CATRSEGTGELFF
CDR3 DNA: TGTGCCACCAGAAGCGAGGGGACCGGGGAGCTGTTTTTT

D gene: -
V gene: TRBV7-2
clone size: few
J gene: TRBJ1-5
CDR3 protein: CASSLEVGPQHF
CDR3 DNA: TGTGCCAGCAGCTTAGAAGTGGGTCCCCAGCATTTT

D gene: -
V gene: TRBV3-1
clone size: few
J gene: TRBJ2-3
CDR3 protein: CASSPPWAGDTDTQYF
CDR3 DNA: TGTGCCAGCAGCCCTCCCTGGGCAGGGGATACTGATACGCAGTATTTT

D gene: -
V gene: TRBV20-1
clone size: -
J gene: TRBJ2-3
CDR3 protein: CSARWHASTDTQYF
CDR3 DNA: TGCAGTGCTAGGTGGCACGCTAGCACAGATACGCAGTATTTT

D gene: TRBD2
V gene: TRBV10-3
clone size: few
J gene: TRBJ2-7
CDR3 protein: CAIQEDGGGSYEQYF
CDR3 DNA: TGTGCCATCCAAGAGGATGGGGGGGGCTCCTACGAGCAGTACTTC

D gene: TRBD1
V gene: TRBV7-2
clone size: many
J gene: TRBJ1-1
CDR3 protein: CASSLLSAGGLKFTEAFF
CDR3 DNA: TGTGCCAGCAGCTTGTTGTCCGCAGGGGGTCTTAAGTTCACTGAAGCTTTCTTT

D gene: TRBD2
V gene: TRBV12-5
clone size: -
J gene: TRBJ2-3
CDR3 protein: CASGLGLAGPDTQYF
CDR3 DNA: TGTGCTAGTGGTTTGGGACTAGCGGGACCCGATACGCAGTATTTT

D gene: TRBD1
V gene: TRBV12-3/TRBV12-4
clone size: -
J gene: TRBJ2-1
CDR3 protein: CASSSHRTGWAEQFF
CDR3 DNA: TGTGCCAGCAGTTCACATCGGACAGGGTGGGCTGAGCAGTTCTTC

D gene: -
V gene: TRBV19
clone size: few
J gene: TRBJ1-2
CDR3 protein: CASSIEQMYGYTF
CDR3 DNA: TGTGCCAGTAGTATCGAACAGATGTATGGCTACACCTTC

D gene: TRBD2
V gene: TRBV6-5
clone size: -
J gene: TRBJ2-2
CDR3 protein: CASSYPFAGVDTGELFF
CDR3 DNA: TGTGCCAGCAGTTACCCGTTTGCGGGAGTAGACACCGGGGAGCTGTTTTTT

D gene: TRBD2
V gene: TRBV15
clone size: -
J gene: TRBJ2-7
CDR3 protein: CATSIPGGLSGEQYF
CDR3 DNA: TGTGCCACCAGCATTCCGGGAGGACTGTCAGGCGAGCAGTACTTC

D gene: TRBD1
V gene: TRBV5-1
clone size: many
J gene: TRBJ2-3
CDR3 protein: CASSRDRRTDTQYF
CDR3 DNA: TGCGCCAGCAGCCGGGACAGGAGGACAGATACGCAGTATTTT

D gene: TRBD2
V gene: TRBV11-3
clone size: few
J gene: TRBJ2-2
CDR3 protein: CASSPTSGRASGELFF
CDR3 DNA: TGTGCCAGCAGCCCTACTAGCGGGAGGGCCTCGGGGGAGCTGTTTTTT

D gene: TRBD1
V gene: TRBV19
clone size: -
J gene: TRBJ2-5
CDR3 protein: CASNHPGQQETQYF
CDR3 DNA: TGTGCCAGTAACCACCCGGGACAGCAAGAGACCCAGTACTTC

D gene: -
V gene: TRBV19
clone size: -
J gene: TRBJ1-1
CDR3 protein: CASSIAGDTEAFF
CDR3 DNA: TGTGCCAGTAGTATAGCCGGAGACACTGAAGCTTTCTTT

D gene: -
V gene: TRBV12-3/TRBV12-4
clone size: once
J gene: TRBJ1-1
CDR3 protein: CASSLYRGGTEAFF
CDR3 DNA: TGTGCCAGCAGTTTATACAGAGGGGGAACTGAAGCTTTCTTT

D gene: -
V gene: TRBV12-3/TRBV12-4
clone size: -
J gene: TRBJ1-5
CDR3 protein: CASTQGSSQPQHF
CDR3 DNA: TGTGCCAGCACGCAGGGGTCGAGTCAGCCCCAGCATTTT

D gene: -
V gene: TRBV11-2
clone size: -
J gene: TRBJ2-5
CDR3 protein: CASSLGLRQETQHF
CDR3 DNA: TGTGCCAGCAGCCTGGGACTCCGACAAGAGACCCAGCACTTC

D gene: -
V gene: TRBV20-1
clone size: few
J gene: TRBJ2-2
CDR3 protein: CSARAAGNTGELFF
CDR3 DNA: TGCAGTGCTAGAGCGGCGGGGAACACCGGGGAGCTGTTTTTT

D gene: -
V gene: TRBV7-9
clone size: few
J gene: TRBJ2-7
CDR3 protein: CASSSTAPYYEQYF
CDR3 DNA: TGTGCCAGCAGCTCGACAGCTCCATACTACGAGCAGTACTTC

D gene: -
V gene: TRBV7-2
clone size: -
J gene: TRBJ1-2
CDR3 protein: CASSFGRNYGYTF
CDR3 DNA: TGTGCCAGCAGCTTCGGGCGTAACTATGGCTACACCTTC

D gene: TRBD2
V gene: TRBV7-2
clone size: -
J gene: TRBJ2-7
CDR3 protein: CASSLASGRALNEQYF
CDR3 DNA: TGTGCCAGCAGCTTGGCTAGCGGGAGGGCCCTCAACGAGCAGTACTTC

D gene: -
V gene: TRBV10-3
clone size: -
J gene: TRBJ2-3
CDR3 protein: CAISQGITDTQYF
CDR3 DNA: TGTGCCATCAGCCAGGGGATAACAGATACGCAGTATTTT

D gene: TRBD1
V gene: TRBV12-3/TRBV12-4
clone size: -
J gene: TRBJ1-4
CDR3 protein: CASSSTAGGTNEKLFF
CDR3 DNA: TGTGCCAGCAGTTCGACCGCAGGGGGCACTAATGAAAAACTGTTTTTT

D gene: -
V gene: TRBV7-8
clone size: -
J gene: TRBJ2-2
CDR3 protein: CASTLSMGATGELFF
CDR3 DNA: TGTGCCAGCACACTCTCGATGGGGGCCACCGGGGAGCTGTTTTTT

D gene: TRBD1
V gene: TRBV6-2/TRBV6-3
clone size: -
J gene: TRBJ1-2
CDR3 protein: CASRAGQTLYGYTF
CDR3 DNA: TGTGCCAGCAGAGCGGGACAGACTCTCTATGGCTACACCTTC

D gene: -
V gene: TRBV5-1
clone size: few
J gene: TRBJ2-4
CDR3 protein: CASSLAGRENIQYF
CDR3 DNA: TGCGCCAGCAGCTTGGCGGGCAGGGAAAACATTCAGTACTTC

D gene: -
V gene: TRBV6-6
clone size: few
J gene: TRBJ2-1
CDR3 protein: CASNWGNEQFF
CDR3 DNA: TGTGCCAGCAATTGGGGCAATGAGCAGTTCTTC

D gene: -
V gene: TRBV28
clone size: once
J gene: TRBJ2-1
CDR3 protein: CASGIVGVGEQFF
CDR3 DNA: TGTGCCAGTGGGATTGTAGGGGTGGGTGAGCAGTTCTTC

D gene: -
V gene: TRBV20-1
clone size: -
J gene: TRBJ2-5
CDR3 protein: CSARDVGVLGDQYF
CDR3 DNA: TGCAGTGCTAGAGATGTAGGCGTTCTGGGGGACCAGTACTTC

D gene: -
V gene: TRBV18
clone size: -
J gene: TRBJ2-1
CDR3 protein: CASSPEGGKAPGLQFF
CDR3 DNA: TGTGCCAGCTCACCAGAGGGGGGAAAGGCCCCGGGACTCCAGTTCTTC

D gene: TRBD2
V gene: TRBV20-1
clone size: -
J gene: TRBJ2-5
CDR3 protein: CSASGSGSIFETQYF
CDR3 DNA: TGCAGTGCTAGTGGTAGCGGGAGTATATTTGAGACCCAGTACTTC

D gene: -
V gene: TRBV7-9
clone size: few
J gene: TRBJ2-1
CDR3 protein: CASSPGVYNEQFF
CDR3 DNA: TGTGCCAGCAGCCCTGGGGTTTACAATGAGCAGTTCTTC

D gene: TRBD2
V gene: TRBV7-2
clone size: few
J gene: TRBJ2-7
CDR3 protein: CASSKTGGVNEQYF
CDR3 DNA: TGTGCCAGCAGCAAAACTGGGGGGGTGAACGAGCAGTACTTC

D gene: -
V gene: TRBV20-1
clone size: few
J gene: TRBJ2-2
CDR3 protein: CSARVQRLPTGELFF
CDR3 DNA: TGCAGTGCTAGAGTCCAGCGCCTACCCACCGGGGAGCTGTTTTTT

D gene: TRBD2
V gene: TRBV7-2
clone size: -
J gene: TRBJ2-3
CDR3 protein: CASSYIAGTTDTQYF
CDR3 DNA: TGTGCCAGCAGCTACATAGCGGGAACGACAGATACGCAGTATTTT

D gene: -
V gene: TRBV12-3/TRBV12-4
clone size: -
J gene: TRBJ2-5
CDR3 protein: CASSLRGARETQYF
CDR3 DNA: TGTGCCAGCAGTTTAAGGGGTGCCAGGGAGACCCAGTACTTC

D gene: -
V gene: TRBV6-6
clone size: -
J gene: TRBJ1-1
CDR3 protein: CASSYVTNTEAFF
CDR3 DNA: TGTGCCAGCAGTTACGTTACAAACACTGAAGCTTTCTTT

D gene: -
V gene: TRBV6-2/TRBV6-3
clone size: few
J gene: TRBJ1-1
CDR3 protein: CASSYSSRAETEAFF
CDR3 DNA: TGTGCCAGCAGTTACTCGAGCAGGGCGGAAACTGAAGCTTTCTTT

D gene: TRBD2
V gene: TRBV28
clone size: few
J gene: TRBJ2-1
CDR3 protein: CASSSPGGTSEGGLEQFF
CDR3 DNA: TGTGCCAGCAGTTCCCCCGGGGGGACTAGCGAGGGGGGTTTAGAGCAGTTCTTC

D gene: -
V gene: TRBV7-9
clone size: -
J gene: TRBJ2-7
CDR3 protein: CATRRMNGNYEQYF
CDR3 DNA: TGTGCTACCCGGAGGATGAACGGAAACTACGAGCAGTACTTC

D gene: -
V gene: TRBV5-1
clone size: -
J gene: TRBJ2-7
CDR3 protein: CASSSTNTYEQYF
CDR3 DNA: TGCGCCAGCAGCTCGACAAATACCTACGAGCAGTACTTC

D gene: TRBD2
V gene: TRBV5-1
clone size: many
J gene: TRBJ2-1
CDR3 protein: CASSLASGTYNEQFF
CDR3 DNA: TGCGCCAGCAGCTTGGCTAGCGGGACCTACAATGAGCAGTTCTTC

D gene: TRBD1
V gene: TRBV24-1
clone size: -
J gene: TRBJ2-7
CDR3 protein: CATSQAGTGIHEQYF
CDR3 DNA: TGTGCCACCAGTCAAGCCGGGACAGGGATACACGAGCAGTACTTC

D gene: -
V gene: TRBV20-1
clone size: -
J gene: TRBJ2-7
CDR3 protein: CCANSISSASSYEQYF
CDR3 DNA: TGCTGTGCCAACTCCATCTCTAGCGCTAGCTCCTACGAGCAGTACTTC

D gene: -
V gene: TRBV9
clone size: -
J gene: TRBJ2-1
CDR3 protein: CASSFTSRTGLNEQFF
CDR3 DNA: TGTGCCAGCAGCTTCACGAGTAGGACGGGTCTCAATGAGCAGTTCTTC

D gene: TRBD1
V gene: TRBV30
clone size: -
J gene: TRBJ2-7
CDR3 protein: CAWSVGYGTGVNEQYF
CDR3 DNA: TGTGCCTGGAGTGTTGGATATGGGACAGGGGTCAACGAGCAGTACTTC

D gene: TRBD2
V gene: TRBV5-1
clone size: -
J gene: TRBJ2-7
CDR3 protein: CASSLGLAGRYEQYF
CDR3 DNA: TGCGCCAGCAGCTTGGGGTTAGCGGGTAGATACGAGCAGTACTTC

D gene: TRBD1
V gene: TRBV20-1
clone size: few
J gene: TRBJ2-3
CDR3 protein: CSAPRQGRMRDTQYF
CDR3 DNA: TGCAGTGCTCCTAGACAGGGTCGTATGAGGGATACGCAGTATTTT

D gene: -
V gene: TRBV30
clone size: -
J gene: TRBJ2-1
CDR3 protein: CAWNEGISYNEQFF
CDR3 DNA: TGTGCCTGGAATGAGGGGATCTCCTACAATGAGCAGTTCTTC

D gene: -
V gene: TRBV7-8
clone size: -
J gene: TRBJ2-2
CDR3 protein: CASSPLPAGELFF
CDR3 DNA: TGTGCCAGCAGCCCCCTCCCCGCCGGGGAGCTGTTTTTT